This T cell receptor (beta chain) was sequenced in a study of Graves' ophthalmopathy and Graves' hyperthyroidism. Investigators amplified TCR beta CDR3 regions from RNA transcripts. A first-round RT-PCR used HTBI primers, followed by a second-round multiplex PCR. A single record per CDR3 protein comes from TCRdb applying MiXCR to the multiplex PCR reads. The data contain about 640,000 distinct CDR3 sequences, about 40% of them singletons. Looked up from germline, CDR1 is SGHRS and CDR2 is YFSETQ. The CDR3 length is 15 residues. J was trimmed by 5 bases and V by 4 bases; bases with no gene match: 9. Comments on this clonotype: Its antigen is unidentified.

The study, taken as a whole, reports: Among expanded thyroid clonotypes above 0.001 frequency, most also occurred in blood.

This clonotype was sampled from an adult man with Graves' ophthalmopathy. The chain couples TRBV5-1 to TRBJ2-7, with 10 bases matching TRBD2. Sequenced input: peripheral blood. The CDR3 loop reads CASSGAAGGPNEQYF. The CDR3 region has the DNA TGCGCCAGCAGCGGAGCAGCGGGAGGGCCTAACGAGCAGTACTTC.